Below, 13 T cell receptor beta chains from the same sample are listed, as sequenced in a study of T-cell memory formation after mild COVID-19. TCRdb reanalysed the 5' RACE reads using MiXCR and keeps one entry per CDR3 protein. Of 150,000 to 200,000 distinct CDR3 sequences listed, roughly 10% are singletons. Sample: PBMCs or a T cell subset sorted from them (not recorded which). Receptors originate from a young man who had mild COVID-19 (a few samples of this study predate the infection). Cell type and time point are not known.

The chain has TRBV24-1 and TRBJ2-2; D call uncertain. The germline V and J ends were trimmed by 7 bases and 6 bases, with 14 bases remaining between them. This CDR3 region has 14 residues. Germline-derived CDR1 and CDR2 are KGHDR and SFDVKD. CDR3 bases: TGTGCCACCAGATCGGCTAGGCAGGCCGGGGAGCTGTTTTTT. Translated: CATRSARQAGELFF.

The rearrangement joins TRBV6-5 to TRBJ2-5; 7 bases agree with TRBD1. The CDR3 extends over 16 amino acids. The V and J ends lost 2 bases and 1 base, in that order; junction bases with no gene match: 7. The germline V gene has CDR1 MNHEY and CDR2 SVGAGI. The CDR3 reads CASSYGQAPSQETQYF. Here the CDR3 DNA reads TGTGCCAGCAGTTACGGACAGGCCCCATCCCAAGAGACCCAGTACTTC.

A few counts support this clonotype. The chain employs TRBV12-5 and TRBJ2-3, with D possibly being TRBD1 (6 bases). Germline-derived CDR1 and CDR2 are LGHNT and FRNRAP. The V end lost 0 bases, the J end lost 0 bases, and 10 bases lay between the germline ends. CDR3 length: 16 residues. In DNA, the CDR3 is TGTGCTAGTGGTTTGGTACTAGACAGGAGCACAGATACGCAGTATTTT. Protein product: CASGLVLDRSTDTQYF.

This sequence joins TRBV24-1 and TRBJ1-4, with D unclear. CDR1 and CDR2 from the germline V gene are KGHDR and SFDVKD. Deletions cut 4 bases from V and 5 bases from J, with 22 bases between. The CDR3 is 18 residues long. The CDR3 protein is CATSDPSLSTRPNEKLFF. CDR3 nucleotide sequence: TGTGCCACCAGTGACCCATCTCTCTCGACGAGGCCCAATGAAAAACTGTTTTTT.

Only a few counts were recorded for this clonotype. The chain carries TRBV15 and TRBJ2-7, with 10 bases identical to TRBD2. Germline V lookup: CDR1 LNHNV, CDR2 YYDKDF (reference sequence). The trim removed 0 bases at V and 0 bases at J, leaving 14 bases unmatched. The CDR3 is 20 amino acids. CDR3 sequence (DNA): TGTGCCACCAGCAGAGATCCTCTGAGTAGCGGGGGGCCGACCTCCTACGAGCAGTACTTC. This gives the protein CATSRDPLSSGGPTSYEQYF.

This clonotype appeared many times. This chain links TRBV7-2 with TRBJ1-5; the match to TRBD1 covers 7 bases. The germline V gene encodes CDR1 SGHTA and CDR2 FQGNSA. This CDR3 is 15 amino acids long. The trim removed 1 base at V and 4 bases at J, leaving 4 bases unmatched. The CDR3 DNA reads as TGTGCCAGCAGCTTAGTAGGGGGCCAAAATCAGCCCCAGCATTTT. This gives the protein CASSLVGGQNQPQHF.

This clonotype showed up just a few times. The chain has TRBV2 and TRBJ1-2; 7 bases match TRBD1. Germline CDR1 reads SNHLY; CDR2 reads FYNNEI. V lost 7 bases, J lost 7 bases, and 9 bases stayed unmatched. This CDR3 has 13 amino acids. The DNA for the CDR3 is TGTGCCAGCATCCCCGACAGGGTTCGTGGCTACACCTTC. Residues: CASIPDRVRGYTF.

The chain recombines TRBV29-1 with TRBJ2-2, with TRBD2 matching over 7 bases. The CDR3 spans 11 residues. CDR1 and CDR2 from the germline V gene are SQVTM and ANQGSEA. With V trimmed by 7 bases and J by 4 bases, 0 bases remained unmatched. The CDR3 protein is CSGGGTGELFF. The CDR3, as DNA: TGCAGCGGGGGGGGCACCGGGGAGCTGTTTTTT.

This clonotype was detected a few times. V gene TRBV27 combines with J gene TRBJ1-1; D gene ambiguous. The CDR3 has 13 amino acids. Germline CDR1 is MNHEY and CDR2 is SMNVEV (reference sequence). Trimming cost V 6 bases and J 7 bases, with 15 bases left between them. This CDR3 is CASSSLVGGEAFF. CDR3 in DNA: TGTGCCAGCAGCTCGCTAGTGGGAGGTGAAGCTTTCTTT.

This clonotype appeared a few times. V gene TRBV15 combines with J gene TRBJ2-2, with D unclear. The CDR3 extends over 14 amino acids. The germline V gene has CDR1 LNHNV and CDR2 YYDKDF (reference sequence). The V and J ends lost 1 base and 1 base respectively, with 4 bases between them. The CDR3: CATSRGRNTGELFF. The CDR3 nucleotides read TGTGCCACCAGCAGAGGGAGGAACACCGGGGAGCTGTTTTTT.

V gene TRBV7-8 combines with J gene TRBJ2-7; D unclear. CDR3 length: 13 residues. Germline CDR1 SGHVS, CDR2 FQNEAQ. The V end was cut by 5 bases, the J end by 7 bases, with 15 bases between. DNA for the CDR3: TGTGCCAGCAGCCGATTTAGAGCCGGGGAGCAGTACGTC. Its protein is CASSRFRAGEQYV.

Written as DNA, the CDR3 is TGTGCCAGCAGCTTCGGTTCTAGCGCCCCCAAGACCCAGTACTTC. Residues: CASSFGSSAPKTQYF. The chain combines TRBV7-2 with TRBJ2-5, with D perhaps matching TRBD2 (6 bases). Germline CDR1 SGHTA, CDR2 FQGNSA. The V end lost 3 bases, the J end lost 6 bases, and 17 bases lay between the germline ends. The CDR3 has 15 residues.

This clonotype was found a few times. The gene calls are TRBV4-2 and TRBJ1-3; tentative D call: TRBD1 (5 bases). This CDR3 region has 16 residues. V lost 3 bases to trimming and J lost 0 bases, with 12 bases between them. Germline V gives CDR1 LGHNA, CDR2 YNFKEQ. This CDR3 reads CASSHGPRDSGNTIYF. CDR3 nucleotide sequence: TGTGCCAGCAGCCATGGACCCAGGGACTCTGGAAACACCATATATTTT.